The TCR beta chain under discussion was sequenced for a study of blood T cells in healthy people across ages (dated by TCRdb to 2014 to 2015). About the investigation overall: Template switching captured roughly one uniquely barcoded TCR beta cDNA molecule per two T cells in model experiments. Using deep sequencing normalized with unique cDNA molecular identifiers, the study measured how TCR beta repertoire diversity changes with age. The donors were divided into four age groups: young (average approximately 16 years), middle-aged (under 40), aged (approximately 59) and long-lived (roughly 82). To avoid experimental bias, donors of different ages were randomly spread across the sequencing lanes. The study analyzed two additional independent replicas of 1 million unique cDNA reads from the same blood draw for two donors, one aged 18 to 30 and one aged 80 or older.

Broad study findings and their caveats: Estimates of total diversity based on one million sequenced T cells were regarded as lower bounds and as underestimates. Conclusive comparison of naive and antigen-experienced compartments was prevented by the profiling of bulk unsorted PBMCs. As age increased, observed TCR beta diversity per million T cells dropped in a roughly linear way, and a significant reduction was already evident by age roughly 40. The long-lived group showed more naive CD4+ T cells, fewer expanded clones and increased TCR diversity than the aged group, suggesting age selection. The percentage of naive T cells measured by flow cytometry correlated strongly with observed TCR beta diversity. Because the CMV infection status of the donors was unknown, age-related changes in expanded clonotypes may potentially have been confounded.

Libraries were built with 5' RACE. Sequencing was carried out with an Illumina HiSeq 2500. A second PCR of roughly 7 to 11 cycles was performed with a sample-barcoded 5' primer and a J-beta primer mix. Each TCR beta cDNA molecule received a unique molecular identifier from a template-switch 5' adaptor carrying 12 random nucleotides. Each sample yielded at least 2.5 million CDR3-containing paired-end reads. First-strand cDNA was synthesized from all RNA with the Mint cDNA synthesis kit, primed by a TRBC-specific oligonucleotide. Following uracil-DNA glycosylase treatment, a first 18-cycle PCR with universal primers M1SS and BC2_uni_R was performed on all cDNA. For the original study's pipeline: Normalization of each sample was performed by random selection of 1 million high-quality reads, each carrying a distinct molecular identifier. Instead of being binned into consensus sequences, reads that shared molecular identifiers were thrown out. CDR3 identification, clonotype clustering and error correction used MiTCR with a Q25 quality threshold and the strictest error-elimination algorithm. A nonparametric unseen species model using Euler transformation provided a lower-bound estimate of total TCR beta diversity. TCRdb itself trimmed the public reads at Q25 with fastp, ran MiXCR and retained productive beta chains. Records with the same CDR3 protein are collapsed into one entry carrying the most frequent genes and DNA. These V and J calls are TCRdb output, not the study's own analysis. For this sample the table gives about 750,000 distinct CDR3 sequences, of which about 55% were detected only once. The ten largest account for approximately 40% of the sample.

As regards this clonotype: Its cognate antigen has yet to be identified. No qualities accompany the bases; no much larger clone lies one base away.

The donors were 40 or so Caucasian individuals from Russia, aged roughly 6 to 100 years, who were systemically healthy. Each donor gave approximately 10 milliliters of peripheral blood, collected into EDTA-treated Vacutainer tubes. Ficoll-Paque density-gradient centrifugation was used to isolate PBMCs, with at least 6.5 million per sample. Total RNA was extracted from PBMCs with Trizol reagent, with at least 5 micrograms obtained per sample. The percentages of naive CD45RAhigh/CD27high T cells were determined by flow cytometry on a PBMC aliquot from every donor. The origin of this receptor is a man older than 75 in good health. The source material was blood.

The DNA sequence follows: TGTGCCAGCAGCCCGATGAGAGCGGGAGGTTCCTACGAGCAGTACTTC. It codes for CASSPMRAGGSYEQYF. The rearranged chain carries TRBV7-9 and TRBJ2-7, with 9 middle bases fitting TRBD2. The cysteine opens and the phenylalanine closes a CDR3 of 16 amino acids. The DNA shown is the 48-base CDR3, in frame from base 1. Per the germline V gene (reference sequence), SEHNR is the CDR1 and FQNEAQ is the CDR2. The germline V and J ends show losses of 5 bases and 1 base respectively, and no gene match explains 9 bases of the junction.